This T cell receptor beta chain emerged from a study of technical replicates of blood from several donors. This clone occurred once. Germline V gene data show CDR1 as SGDLS and CDR2 as YYNGEE. The CDR3 totals 16 residues. V was clipped by 0 bases and J by 4 bases; unmatched bases: 4. Some clones are missing from TCRdb's copy, which holds only in-frame ones; the method was immunoSEQ multiplex PCR. The repertoire holds some 66,000 clones, with nearly 98% as singletons. Sequencing was performed on T cells isolated from PBMCs. The receptor was isolated from a human donor in good health. The chain recombines TRBV9 with TRBJ2-1; 10 nucleotides match TRBD2. The CDR3 here is CASSVVGSGRYNEQFF. CDR3 sequence (DNA): TGTGCCAGCAGCGTAGTAGGTAGCGGGAGGTACAATGAGCAGTTCTTC.